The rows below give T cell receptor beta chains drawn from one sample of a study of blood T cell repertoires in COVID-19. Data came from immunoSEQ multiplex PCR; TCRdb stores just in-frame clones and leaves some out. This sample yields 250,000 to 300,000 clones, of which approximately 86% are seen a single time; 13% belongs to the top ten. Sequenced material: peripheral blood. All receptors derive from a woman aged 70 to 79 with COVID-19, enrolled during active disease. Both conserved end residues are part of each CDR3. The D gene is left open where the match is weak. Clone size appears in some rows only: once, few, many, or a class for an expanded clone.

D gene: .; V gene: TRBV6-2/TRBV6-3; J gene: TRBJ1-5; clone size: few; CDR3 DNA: TGTGCCAGCAGTTTAAGTGGCAGGGGTCAGCCCCAGCATTTT; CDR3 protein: CASSLSGRGQPQHF
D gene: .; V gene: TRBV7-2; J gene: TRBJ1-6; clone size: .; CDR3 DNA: TGTGCCAGCAGCTTAATACAGTCCTTTAATCCCCTCCACTTT; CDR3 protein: CASSLIQSFNPLHF
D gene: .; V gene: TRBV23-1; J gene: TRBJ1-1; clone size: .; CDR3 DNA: TGCGCCAGCAGTCCGACAGGGAACACTGAAGCTTTCTTT; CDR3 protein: CASSPTGNTEAFF
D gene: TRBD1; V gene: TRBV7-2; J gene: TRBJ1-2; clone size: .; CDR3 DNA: TGTGCCAGCAGCGACAGGGGGCGCGGTGTGGGCTACACCTTC; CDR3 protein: CASSDRGRGVGYTF
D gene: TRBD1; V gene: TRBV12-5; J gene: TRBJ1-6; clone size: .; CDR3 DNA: TGTGCTAGTGGGACAGGGTTGTCACCCCTCCACTTT; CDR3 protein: CASGTGLSPLHF
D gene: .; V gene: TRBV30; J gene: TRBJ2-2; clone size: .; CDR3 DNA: TGTGCCTGGAGTCCTACGAACACCGGGGAGCTGTTTTTT; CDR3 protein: CAWSPTNTGELFF
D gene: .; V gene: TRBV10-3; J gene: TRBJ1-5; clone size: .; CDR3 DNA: TGTGCCTCTAGGGAGGGGAATCAGCCCCAGCATTTT; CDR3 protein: CASREGNQPQHF
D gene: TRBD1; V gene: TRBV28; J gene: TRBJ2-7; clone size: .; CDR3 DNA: TGTGCCAGCACGGGCACAGGGGGCCGCTCCTACGAGCAGTACTTC; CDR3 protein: CASTGTGGRSYEQYF
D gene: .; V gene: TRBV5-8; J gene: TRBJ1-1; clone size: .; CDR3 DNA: TGTGCCAGCAGCTTACTCAGGGAGAACACTGAAGCTTTCTTT; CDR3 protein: CASSLLRENTEAFF
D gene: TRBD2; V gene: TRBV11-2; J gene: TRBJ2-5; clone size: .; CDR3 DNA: TGTGCCAGCAGCCGTGCAGCCGCGGGGGAGGAGACCCAGTACTTC; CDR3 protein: CASSRAAAGEETQYF
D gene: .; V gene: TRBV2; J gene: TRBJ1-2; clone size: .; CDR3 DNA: TGTGCCAGCAGTGGTGTGGGCAACTATGGCTACACCTTC; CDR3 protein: CASSGVGNYGYTF
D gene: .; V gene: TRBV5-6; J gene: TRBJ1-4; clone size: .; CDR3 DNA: TGTGCCAGCAGCTCCCCCTCCGGCGGTGCAACTAATGAAAAACTGTTTTTT; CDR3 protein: CASSSPSGGATNEKLFF
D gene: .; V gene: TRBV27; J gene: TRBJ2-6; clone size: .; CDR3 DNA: TGTGCCAGCAGTTACCAGGGGTCTGGGGCCAACGTCCTGACTTTC; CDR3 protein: CASSYQGSGANVLTF